This T cell receptor (beta chain) was profiled in a study of blood T cells in healthy people across ages. It was around 10 milliliters of peripheral blood that were drawn from each donor. The CDR3 has 12 amino acids. Deletions cut 3 bases from V and 6 bases from J, with 8 bases between. Looked up from germline, CDR1 is SGHAT and CDR2 is FQNNGV. Next came a second PCR, run for 7 to 11 cycles, which used a sample-barcoded 5' primer along with a J-beta primer mix. TCRdb re-called the 5' RACE reads with MiXCR, one entry per CDR3 protein. The table includes 780,000 or so distinct CDR3 sequences, roughly 50% detected once.

This TCR was sampled from an older man in good health. Sequenced input: blood. The V gene is TRBV11-2, the J gene TRBJ1-1; no clear D gene. CDR3 in amino acids: CASSFDLAEAFF. CDR3 in DNA: TGTGCCAGCAGCTTTGATCTAGCTGAAGCTTTCTTT.